This is a list of T cell receptor beta chains from one sample in a study of blood T cell repertoires in COVID-19. TCRdb's table, derived via immunoSEQ multiplex PCR, lists solely in-frame clones and lacks some. Of approximately 310,000 clones listed, roughly 88% are singletons. The sample comprised PBMCs or T cells enriched from blood (not recorded which). These receptor sequences come from a man aged 25-40 years who had recovered from COVID-19. The CDR3 runs from the conserved cysteine through the conserved F or W. Fields, in order: V gene, J gene, D gene, CDR3 protein, CDR3 DNA. D genes are given only for firm matches.

TRBV13	TRBJ2-7	.	CASSSRQAWSYEQYF	TGTGCCAGCAGCTCAAGACAGGCCTGGTCCTACGAGCAGTACTTC
TRBV7-2	TRBJ2-1	.	CASSLDPPGSGNEQFF	TGTGCCAGCAGCTTAGACCCACCAGGGTCCGGGAATGAGCAGTTCTTC
TRBV6-2/TRBV6-3	TRBJ1-5	TRBD1	CASSSKTGAQPQHF	TGTGCCAGCAGTTCCAAGACAGGGGCTCAGCCCCAGCATTTT
TRBV5-1	TRBJ2-2	.	CASSLPRGKNTGELFF	TGCGCCAGCAGCTTGCCCCGGGGAAAGAACACCGGGGAGCTGTTTTTT
TRBV10-1	TRBJ2-3	.	CASSDGVRTDTQYF	TGCGCCAGCAGTGACGGAGTAAGGACAGATACGCAGTATTTT
TRBV29-1	TRBJ2-7	.	CSVEGSQAGEQYF	TGCAGCGTTGAGGGGAGCCAGGCGGGCGAGCAGTACTTC
TRBV6-6	TRBJ2-7	TRBD2	CASSRRPGLESFEQYF	TGTGCCAGCAGCCGCCGCCCGGGACTAGAGTCGTTCGAGCAGTACTTC
TRBV18	TRBJ2-5	TRBD2	CASSLSSRGGGRETQYF	TGTGCCAGCTCACTATCGAGCCGCGGCGGGGGGCGAGAGACCCAGTACTTC
TRBV7-8	TRBJ1-5	.	CASSLVSGVLNQPQHF	TGTGCCAGCAGCTTAGTTTCAGGGGTACTCAATCAGCCCCAGCATTTT
TRBV9	TRBJ1-3	.	CASSVGVIGGAATLPIYF	TGTGCCAGCAGCGTAGGGGTCATTGGAGGGGCGGCAACTTTGCCCATATATTTT
TRBV11-2	TRBJ2-7	.	CASSLTSKYEQYF	TGTGCCAGCAGCTTGACTAGTAAGTACGAGCAGTACTTC
TRBV4-1	TRBJ1-2	.	CASSQTGGISGYTF	TGCGCCAGCAGTCAGACGGGGGGGATTAGTGGCTACACCTTC
TRBV27	TRBJ2-3	TRBD2	CATVRLAGAYTDTQYF	TGTGCCACCGTAAGACTAGCGGGGGCCTACACAGATACGCAGTATTTT
TRBV6-1	TRBJ1-3	.	CASSEAAGVGNTIYF	TGTGCCAGCAGTGAAGCGGCAGGGGTCGGAAACACCATATATTTT
TRBV5-1	TRBJ1-3	.	CASSITTGNTIYF	TGCGCCAGCAGCATCACGACGGGTAACACCATATATTTT
TRBV6-5	TRBJ2-7	TRBD1	CASSYRGQGASYEQYF	TGTGCCAGCAGTTATCGTGGACAGGGGGCATCCTACGAGCAGTACTTC
TRBV5-4	TRBJ2-4	TRBD2	CASSFKRSGGPRLINIQYF	TGTGCCAGCAGCTTCAAGCGGAGCGGGGGACCGCGGTTAATAAACATTCAGTACTTC
TRBV19	TRBJ1-5	.	CASREGTSSHQPQHF	TGTGCCAGTCGGGAGGGGACTAGTTCTCATCAGCCCCAGCATTTT
TRBV7-9	TRBJ2-1	TRBD2	CASSFVGLAGMIEQFF	TGTGCCAGCAGCTTTGTTGGACTAGCGGGGATGATTGAGCAGTTCTTC
TRBV30	TRBJ2-3	TRBD2	CAWGPGLAGISTDTQYF	TGTGCCTGGGGTCCCGGACTAGCGGGGATAAGCACAGATACGCAGTATTTT
TRBV27	TRBJ1-1	.	CASSLSILGATEAFF	TGTGCCAGCAGTTTATCGATTTTGGGGGCGACTGAAGCTTTCTTT
TRBV30	TRBJ2-1	TRBD1	CAWGKKDRKVYNEQFF	TGTGCCTGGGGAAAAAAGGACAGGAAAGTCTACAATGAGCAGTTCTTC
TRBV6-5	TRBJ1-2	TRBD1	CAGNGQGAYGYTF	TGTGCCGGAAACGGACAGGGAGCCTATGGCTACACCTTC
TRBV7-6	TRBJ2-5	TRBD2	CASSLYLLAGETQYF	TGTGCCAGCAGCTTATATCTACTAGCGGGGGAGACCCAGTACTTC
TRBV9	TRBJ2-2	.	CASSDHDRRANTGELFF	TGTGCCAGCAGCGACCACGACAGGCGCGCGAACACCGGGGAGCTGTTTTTT
TRBV30	TRBJ2-4	TRBD1	CAWSLTGFEIQYF	TGTGCCTGGAGCCTGACAGGGTTCGAGATTCAGTACTTC
TRBV30	TRBJ2-2	.	CAWTKWGQYNANTGELFF	TGTGCCTGGACGAAATGGGGACAATACAACGCGAACACCGGGGAGCTGTTTTTT